The rows below give T cell receptor beta chains drawn from one sample of a study of blood T cell repertoires in COVID-19. Clones were sequenced by immunoSEQ multiplex PCR, and TCRdb holds only the in-frame ones, with some missing. The profile shows 100,000 to 120,000 clones, approximately 82% of them singletons. Input material: peripheral blood. These receptors were obtained from a woman of 80 years or more with acute or convalescent COVID-19. The CDR3 runs from the conserved cysteine through the conserved F or W. The D gene is left open where the match is weak. Some rows mark clone size as missing; the rest say once, few, many or name a class of expanded clone.

v_call	j_call	clone_size	d_call	cdr3_aa	cdr3_nt
TRBV11-3	TRBJ2-7	.	.	CASSLGHSGTDEQYF	TGTGCCAGCAGCTTAGGTCATAGCGGCACAGACGAGCAGTACTTC
TRBV27	TRBJ1-2	.	.	CASSSDLGQNNYGYTF	TGTGCCAGCAGTTCCGACCTGGGGCAGAATAACTATGGCTACACCTTC
TRBV21-1	TRBJ1-2	few	.	CASSTADRTLENYGYTF	TGTGCCAGCAGCACTGCGGACAGGACCCTAGAGAACTATGGCTACACCTTC
TRBV5-1	TRBJ2-5	.	TRBD1	CASSRGGQGFPETQYF	TGCGCCAGCAGCCGAGGCGGACAGGGGTTTCCCGAGACCCAGTACTTC
TRBV30	TRBJ2-7	.	TRBD1	CAWSSGTVFLHLDYEQYF	TGTGCCTGGAGCTCCGGGACAGTCTTTCTCCACCTCGACTACGAGCAGTACTTC
TRBV2	TRBJ2-7	.	.	CASTPPPGRGAGQYF	TGTGCCAGCACACCCCCTCCTGGACGTGGTGCGGGGCAGTACTTC
TRBV2	TRBJ1-1	few	.	CASSVDTNTEAFF	TGTGCCAGCAGTGTGGACACAAACACTGAAGCTTTCTTT
TRBV10-1	TRBJ1-2	.	.	CARGGGLYGYTF	TGCGCCAGAGGGGGGGGCCTCTATGGCTACACCTTC
TRBV11-2	TRBJ1-2	.	.	CASSLDQGNYGYTF	TGTGCCAGCAGCTTAGACCAGGGCAACTATGGCTACACCTTC
TRBV19	TRBJ2-3	.	.	CASSIIHRRGGRDTQYF	TGTGCCAGTAGTATTATCCATAGGAGGGGGGGCCGAGATACGCAGTATTTT
TRBV28	TRBJ2-5	once	TRBD2	CASGPLAGGQETQYF	TGTGCCAGCGGACCACTAGCGGGAGGTCAAGAGACCCAGTACTTC
TRBV9	TRBJ1-2	once	TRBD1	CASSALSGTGGDGYTF	TGTGCCAGCAGCGCGCTATCCGGGACAGGGGGCGATGGCTACACCTTC
TRBV19	TRBJ1-2	.	.	CASRTAGTAGYTF	TGTGCCAGTAGGACCGCAGGGACTGCTGGCTACACCTTC
TRBV10-3	TRBJ1-6	.	.	CAIRGQLGNSPLHF	TGTGCCATCAGGGGGCAGTTGGGGAATTCACCCCTCCACTTT
TRBV5-1	TRBJ1-1	few	TRBD1	CASSARQGLNTEAFF	TGCGCCAGCAGCGCCAGACAGGGGTTGAACACTGAAGCTTTCTTT
TRBV6-5	TRBJ2-1	.	.	CASSYHEADPYNEQFF	TGTGCCAGCAGTTACCACGAAGCGGACCCCTACAATGAGCAGTTCTTC
TRBV27	TRBJ2-3	.	.	CASSSNRIRFTDTQYF	TGTGCCAGCAGTTCCAACAGGATACGTTTCACAGATACGCAGTATTTT
TRBV10-1	TRBJ1-2	.	TRBD1	CASSSDRGYGYTF	TGCGCCAGCAGCTCCGACAGGGGCTATGGCTACACCTTC
TRBV6-5	TRBJ2-7	.	.	CASMQVIYEQYF	TGTGCCAGCATGCAGGTGATCTACGAGCAGTACTTC
TRBV9	TRBJ2-2	.	TRBD2	CASSVGTGGAHTGELFF	TGTGCCAGCAGCGTAGGGACGGGGGGGGCCCACACCGGGGAGCTGTTTTTT
TRBV19	TRBJ1-4	once	TRBD1	CASSTGTGGYEKLFF	TGTGCCAGTAGTACAGGGACAGGAGGATATGAAAAACTGTTTTTT